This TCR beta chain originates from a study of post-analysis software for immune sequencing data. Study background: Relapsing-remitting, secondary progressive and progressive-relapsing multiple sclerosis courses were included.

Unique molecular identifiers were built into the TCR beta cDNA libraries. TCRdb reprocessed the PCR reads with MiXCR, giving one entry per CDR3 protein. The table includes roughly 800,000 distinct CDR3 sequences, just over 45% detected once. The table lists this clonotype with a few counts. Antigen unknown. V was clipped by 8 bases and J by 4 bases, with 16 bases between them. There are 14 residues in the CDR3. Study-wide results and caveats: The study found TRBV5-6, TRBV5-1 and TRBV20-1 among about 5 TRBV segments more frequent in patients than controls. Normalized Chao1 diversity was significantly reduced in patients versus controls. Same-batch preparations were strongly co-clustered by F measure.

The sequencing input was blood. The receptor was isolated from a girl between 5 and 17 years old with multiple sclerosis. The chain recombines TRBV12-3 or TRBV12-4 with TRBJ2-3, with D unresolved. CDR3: CASVRPGSSDTQYF. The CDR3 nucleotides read TGTGCCAGCGTCAGGCCAGGATCGTCAGATACGCAGTATTTT.